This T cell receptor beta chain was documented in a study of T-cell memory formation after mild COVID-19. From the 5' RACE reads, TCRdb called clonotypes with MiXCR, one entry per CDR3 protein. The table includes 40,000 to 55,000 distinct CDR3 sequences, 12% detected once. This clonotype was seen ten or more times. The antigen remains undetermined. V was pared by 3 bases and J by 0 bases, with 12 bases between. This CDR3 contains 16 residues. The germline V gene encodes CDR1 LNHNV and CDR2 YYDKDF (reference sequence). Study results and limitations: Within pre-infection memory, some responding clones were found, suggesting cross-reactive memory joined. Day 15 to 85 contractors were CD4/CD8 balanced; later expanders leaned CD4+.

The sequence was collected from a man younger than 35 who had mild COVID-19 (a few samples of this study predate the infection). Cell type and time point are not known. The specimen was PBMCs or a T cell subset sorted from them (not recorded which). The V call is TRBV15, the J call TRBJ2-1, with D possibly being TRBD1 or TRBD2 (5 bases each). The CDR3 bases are TGTGCCACCAGCAGCGGGACCTCCGGCTCCTACAATGAGCAGTTCTTC. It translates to CATSSGTSGSYNEQFF.